The clone carrying this TCR beta chain was observed at least ten times. The antigen is undetermined. Researchers prepared the TCRbeta library using unique molecular identifiers, the study reports. A single record per CDR3 protein comes from TCRdb applying MiXCR to the PCR reads. The table includes roughly 300,000 distinct CDR3 sequences, 9.5% to 13% detected once. The CDR3 covers 17 residues. The V gene's germline CDR1 is MGHRA and CDR2 YSYEKL. V dropped 0 bases and J dropped 9 bases, with 18 bases sitting between them. These data originate in a study of T-cell reconstitution after alpha-beta-depleted transplantation in children. Broader study findings: Several hundred expanded graft clones reportedly gave rise to the alpha-beta T cells present about two months after transplant. Recipient T cells and thymic progenitors that survived gave rise to the high TCRbeta diversity observed at day 60 in some patients. A year post-transplant, T-cell counts and diversity derived mostly from newly produced T cells.

This rearrangement joins TRBV4-1 to TRBJ1-6, with a tentative D call TRBD1 (6 bases). This TCR was sampled from a male patient between 2 and 9 years old who had a stem cell transplant for chronic granulomatous disease, so the T cells may come from the graft donor. The source was peripheral blood, collected 180 days after TCRalphabeta/CD19-depleted stem cell transplant. The CDR3 DNA reads TGCGCCAGCAGCCAAGATAAGGCCCGGGGGCGAATTTCACCCCTCCACTTT. Translated, it gives CASSQDKARGRISPLHF.